A single sample gave rise to the 23 T cell receptor beta chains below, sequenced in a study of shared clonotypes between healthy human individuals. Naive CD8 isolation took CD45RO-negative cells positively selected for CCR7 and excluded terminally differentiated effector memory CD45RA+ cells. Sequenced by immunoSEQ multiplex PCR; TCRdb stores in-frame clones only, minus some. The data show around 2.1 million clones, about 92% seen once. The sequencing input was naive CD8+ T cells from PBMCs. The receptors stem from a man aged 18 to 30 in good health. Some clones in this sample may be carry-over from other donors' samples.

V and J are TRBV29-1 and TRBJ2-7; 7 bases map to TRBD1. This CDR3 is built from 14 residues. The germline V gene encodes CDR1 SQVTM and CDR2 ANQGSEA. V was pared by 6 bases and J by 0 bases, with 8 bases of the junction left unmatched. CDR3 loop: CSVVDRTYSYEQYF. In nucleotides, the CDR3 is TGCAGCGTGGTGGACAGGACGTACTCCTACGAGCAGTACTTC.

The V call is TRBV5-6, the J call TRBJ2-1; TRBD2 matches 10 bases. Per germline, CDR1 SGHDT and CDR2 YYEEEE. V gave up 4 bases and J gave up 5 bases; unmatched junction bases: 9. The CDR3 length is 16 residues. As DNA, the CDR3 is TGTGCCAGCAGCCTAGCGGGGGCAGGTTTTCACAATGAGCAGTTCTTC. Protein sequence: CASSLAGAGFHNEQFF.

The V call is TRBV19, the J call TRBJ2-1; D unresolved. The CDR3 is 16 amino acids. V gave up 4 bases and J gave up 1 base, with 14 bases separating them. Germline V CDR1 and CDR2: LNHDA, SQIVND (reference sequence). DNA of the CDR3: TGTGCCAGTAGTACCCCCACCGGTAGTTCCTACAATGAGCAGTTCTTC. This sequence encodes CASSTPTGSSYNEQFF.

The genes are TRBV6-1 and TRBJ2-7, with D maybe TRBD2 (6 bases). This CDR3 is 14 amino acids long. Germline V gene sequence: CDR1 MNHNS, CDR2 SASEGT. The V end lost 2 bases, the J end lost 4 bases, and 12 bases lay between the germline ends. CDR3 DNA sequence: TGTGCCAGCAGTGAATCACTCGCGGGATACGAGCAGTACTTC. Encoded protein: CASSESLAGYEQYF.

V is TRBV5-4 and J is TRBJ2-7; D unresolved. The germline CDR1 and CDR2 sequences are SGHNT and YYREEE (reference sequence). This CDR3 spans 13 amino acids. Trimming shortened V by 4 bases and J by 4 bases, and 12 bases separated the two germline ends. Here the CDR3 reads CASSRGPNYEQYF. Here the CDR3 DNA reads TGTGCCAGCAGCCGAGGCCCGAATTACGAGCAGTACTTC.

As to this clone: The junction departs from germline at one end; a sequencing error may be responsible. This chain connects TRBV30 to TRBJ2-7, with a possible D match to TRBD2 (6 bases). Germline V lookup: CDR1 GTSNPN, CDR2 SVGIG (reference sequence). The CDR3 has 12 residues. CDR3 sequence reads: CAWSAGTPERYF. The CDR3 DNA reads as TGTGCCTGGAGCGCCGGGACTCCAGAGCGGTACTTC.

This clone showed up just once. The chain links TRBV6-5 to TRBJ2-1; TRBD2 aligns across 12 bases. The J segment lost 9 bases and the V segment lost 6 bases, leaving 6 bases of the junction unmatched. The germline V gene encodes CDR1 MNHEY and CDR2 SVGAGI. CDR3 length equals 14 residues. In DNA form, the CDR3 reads TGTGCCAGCAGACTAGCGGGAGGTTCGGGTGAGCAGTTCTTC. Translated, it gives CASRLAGGSGEQFF.

Worth noting for this clone: One end of the junction does not line up with germline, which may come from a read error. The rearrangement links TRBV29-1 to TRBJ1-1; 8 bases are shared with TRBD1. The CDR3 sequence is 14 residues long. Germline loops: CDR1 SQVTM, CDR2 ANQGSEA. CDR3 loop: CSVEGTGMNTEAFF. The CDR3 nucleotides read TGCAGCGTGGAAGGGACAGGCATGAACACTGAAGCTTTCTTT.

V usage is TRBV5-1 and J usage is TRBJ2-7; TRBD1 matches at 7 bases. Germline V gene sequence: CDR1 SGHRS, CDR2 YFSETQ. V was clipped by 0 bases and J by 10 bases; unmatched bases: 7. The CDR3 contains 13 residues. CDR3 loop: CASSLETGLDQYF. CDR3 in DNA: TGCGCCAGCAGCTTGGAGACAGGGCTCGACCAGTACTTC.

The chain carries TRBV19 and TRBJ1-2; D might be TRBD1 (6 bases). Germline CDR1 is LNHDA and CDR2 is SQIVND (reference sequence). The CDR3 has 15 amino acids. V was clipped by 5 bases and J by 8 bases, with 21 bases between them. This chain's CDR3 is CASSLTPGHHLGYTF. CDR3 in DNA: TGTGCCAGTAGTCTGACCCCGGGACATCATTTAGGCTACACCTTC.

The chain joins TRBV18 to TRBJ2-5; 7 bases line up with TRBD1. CDR1 is KGHSH and CDR2 is LQKENI in the germline V gene. CDR3 length: 14 amino acids. J lost 4 bases, V lost 5 bases, and 7 bases had no gene match. The CDR3 sequence is CASSADRVRETQYF. DNA of the CDR3: TGTGCCAGCTCAGCCGACAGGGTGAGAGAGACCCAGTACTTC.

V and J are TRBV28 and TRBJ2-5, with 7 nucleotides matching TRBD2. CDR1 is MDHEN and CDR2 is SYDVKM in the germline V gene. The CDR3 extends over 14 amino acids. V was pared by 9 bases and J by 0 bases, with 7 bases of the junction left unmatched. The CDR3 region is CASSGRGNQETQYF. CDR3 nucleotide sequence: TGTGCCAGTTCTGGGCGGGGGAACCAAGAGACCCAGTACTTC.

CDR3 sequence (DNA): TGTGCCAGCAGTGAAGCGTTCTGGGGAGGGGGCTATGGCTACACCTTC. This translates into CASSEAFWGGGYGYTF. V is TRBV6-1 and J is TRBJ1-2, with D maybe TRBD1 (6 bases). CDR3 length: 16 residues. The ends were cut back, 0 bases at V and 4 bases at J, with 15 bases in the middle. Germline V gives CDR1 MNHNS, CDR2 SASEGT.

This clone was recorded a few times. The chain joins TRBV30 to TRBJ1-1; D call uncertain. V was clipped by 1 base and J by 11 bases, with 11 bases between them. The length of the CDR3 is 11 residues. Per germline, CDR1 GTSNPN and CDR2 SVGIG (reference sequence). The CDR3 DNA reads as TGTGCCTGGAGTGGACTCCTGGGGGCTTTCTTT. Its translation is CAWSGLLGAFF.

J is TRBJ1-1 and V is TRBV5-1, with D hard to call. CDR3 length equals 16 residues. Germline loops: CDR1 SGHRS, CDR2 YFSETQ. V gave up 0 bases and J gave up 0 bases, with 12 bases separating them. CDR3 residues: CASSLAGEVMNTEAFF. Here the CDR3 DNA reads TGCGCCAGCAGCTTGGCTGGGGAGGTTATGAACACTGAAGCTTTCTTT.

The J gene is TRBJ2-7, the V gene TRBV27; 9 nucleotides align to TRBD2. CDR1 is MNHEY and CDR2 is SMNVEV in the germline V gene (reference sequence). Trimming cost V 4 bases and J 5 bases; bases outside gene matches: 6. This CDR3 comprises 14 residues. The CDR3 spells CASSYWRGGDEQYF. The CDR3 bases are TGTGCCAGCAGTTATTGGCGCGGGGGGGACGAGCAGTACTTC.

This chain joins TRBV11-2 and TRBJ2-1; D may be TRBD2 (5 bases). This CDR3 spans 13 amino acids. CDR1 and CDR2 from the germline V gene are SGHAT and FQNNGV. V was shortened by 6 bases and J by 14 bases, with 20 bases between the two germline ends. Here the CDR3 DNA reads TGTGCCAGCAGTAAAAAAGGACTTTATGATAAGTTCTTC. Residues: CASSKKGLYDKFF.

This rearrangement joins TRBV28 to TRBJ2-5; 7 bases are shared with TRBD1. CDR1 MDHEN and CDR2 SYDVKM come from the germline V gene. The CDR3 sequence is 15 residues long. V shed 6 bases, J shed 0 bases, and the junction held 7 bases outside the gene matches. CDR3 region: CASSDGDSYQETQYF. The CDR3 DNA reads TGTGCCAGCAGCGACGGGGACAGTTACCAAGAGACCCAGTACTTC. The full variable domain, completed using reference TRBV28 and TRBJ2-5, is DVKVTQSSRYLVKRTGEKVFLECVQDMDHENMFWYRQDPGLGLRLIYFSYDVKMKEKGDIPEGYSVSREKKERFSLILESASTNQTSMYLCASSDGDSYQETQYFGPGTRLLVL.

The chain joins TRBV7-9 to TRBJ2-1; 8 bases align to TRBD1. This CDR3 is built from 17 residues. CDR1 is SEHNR and CDR2 is FQNEAQ in the germline V gene (reference sequence). J lost 8 bases, V lost 3 bases, and 15 bases had no gene match. DNA of the CDR3: TGTGCCAGCAGCTTTCTTCCGGACAGGGCCACTTACCATGAGCAGTTCTTC. Translation: CASSFLPDRATYHEQFF.

This chain connects TRBV9 to TRBJ2-1, with 12 positions matching TRBD2. The J segment lost 2 bases and the V segment lost 3 bases, leaving 9 bases of the junction unmatched. From germline, CDR1 is SGDLS and CDR2 YYNGEE. The CDR3 covers 18 residues. CDR3 sequence: CASSAGSGLAGTYNEQFF. The CDR3 coding sequence is TGTGCCAGCAGCGCCGGGTCAGGACTAGCGGGAACCTACAATGAGCAGTTCTTC. The full variable domain, with the rest looked up from reference TRBV9 and TRBJ2-1, is DSGVTQTPKHLITATGQRVTLRCSPRSGDLSVYWYQQSLDQGLQFLIQYYNGEERAKGNILERFSAQQFPDLHSELNLSSLELGDSALYFCASSAGSGLAGTYNEQFFGPGTRLTVL.

Only one count was recorded for this clone. The gene calls are TRBV30 and TRBJ1-2; D uncertain. The CDR3 runs to 12 residues. Trimming took off 4 bases at V and 8 bases at J, with 14 bases between the two ends. Germline V gene sequence: CDR1 GTSNPN, CDR2 SVGIG (reference sequence). CDR3 sequence (DNA): TGTGCCTGGACGGACCCCCTTAGCGGCTACACCTTC. Protein product: CAWTDPLSGYTF.

V gene TRBV10-3 combines with J gene TRBJ2-5; possibly TRBD1 or TRBD2 for D (6 bases each). The germline gives CDR1 ENHRY, CDR2 SYGVKD. This CDR3 has 13 amino acids. V was trimmed by 3 bases and J by 2 bases, leaving 7 bases between them. The CDR3 DNA is TGTGCCATCAGTGAAGGGGGGCAAGAGACCCAGTACTTC. As protein: CAISEGGQETQYF.

CDR3 protein: CASSRQVAGSPDTQYF. Here the CDR3 DNA reads TGTGCCAGCAGCCGCCAAGTCGCGGGATCCCCAGATACGCAGTATTTT. The chain employs TRBV4-2 and TRBJ2-3; D possibly corresponds to TRBD2 (6 bases). V was pared by 4 bases and J by 4 bases, with 18 bases between. CDR1 is LGHNA, CDR2 YNFKEQ, per germline. This CDR3 region has 16 residues.